This T cell receptor beta chain was sequenced in a study of human T cells and chemical hapten exposure. Study-wide results and limits: With DPC sensitization, TCRs exceeding 1 in 1000 frequency showed no change.

Time point reported: pre-sensitization, week 0. Treatment reported: therapeutic diphenylcyclopropenone sensitization with weekly scalp DPC. TCRdb analysed the RACE reads with MiXCR anew, one entry per CDR3 protein. The data contain 30,000 to 40,000 distinct CDR3 sequences, less than 8.5% of them singletons. This clonotype has ten or more counts. The target antigen is unknown. CDR3 length equals 17 residues. The germline gives CDR1 MRHNA, CDR2 SNTAGT. With 4 bases clipped from V and 7 bases from J, the junction kept 9 bases outside the gene matches. J is TRBJ2-1 and V is TRBV6-4, with 14 nucleotides matching TRBD2. This receptor was identified in a woman in her fifties or sixties with alopecia areata. Some clones in this sample may be carry-over from other donors' samples. This specimen consisted of whole blood, obtained in connection with sensitization to the hapten diphenylcyclopropenone (DPC). The CDR3 protein is CASSAESGTSGRNEQFF. The CDR3 DNA sequence: TGTGCCAGCAGTGCGGAGTCCGGGACTAGCGGGAGAAATGAGCAGTTCTTC.